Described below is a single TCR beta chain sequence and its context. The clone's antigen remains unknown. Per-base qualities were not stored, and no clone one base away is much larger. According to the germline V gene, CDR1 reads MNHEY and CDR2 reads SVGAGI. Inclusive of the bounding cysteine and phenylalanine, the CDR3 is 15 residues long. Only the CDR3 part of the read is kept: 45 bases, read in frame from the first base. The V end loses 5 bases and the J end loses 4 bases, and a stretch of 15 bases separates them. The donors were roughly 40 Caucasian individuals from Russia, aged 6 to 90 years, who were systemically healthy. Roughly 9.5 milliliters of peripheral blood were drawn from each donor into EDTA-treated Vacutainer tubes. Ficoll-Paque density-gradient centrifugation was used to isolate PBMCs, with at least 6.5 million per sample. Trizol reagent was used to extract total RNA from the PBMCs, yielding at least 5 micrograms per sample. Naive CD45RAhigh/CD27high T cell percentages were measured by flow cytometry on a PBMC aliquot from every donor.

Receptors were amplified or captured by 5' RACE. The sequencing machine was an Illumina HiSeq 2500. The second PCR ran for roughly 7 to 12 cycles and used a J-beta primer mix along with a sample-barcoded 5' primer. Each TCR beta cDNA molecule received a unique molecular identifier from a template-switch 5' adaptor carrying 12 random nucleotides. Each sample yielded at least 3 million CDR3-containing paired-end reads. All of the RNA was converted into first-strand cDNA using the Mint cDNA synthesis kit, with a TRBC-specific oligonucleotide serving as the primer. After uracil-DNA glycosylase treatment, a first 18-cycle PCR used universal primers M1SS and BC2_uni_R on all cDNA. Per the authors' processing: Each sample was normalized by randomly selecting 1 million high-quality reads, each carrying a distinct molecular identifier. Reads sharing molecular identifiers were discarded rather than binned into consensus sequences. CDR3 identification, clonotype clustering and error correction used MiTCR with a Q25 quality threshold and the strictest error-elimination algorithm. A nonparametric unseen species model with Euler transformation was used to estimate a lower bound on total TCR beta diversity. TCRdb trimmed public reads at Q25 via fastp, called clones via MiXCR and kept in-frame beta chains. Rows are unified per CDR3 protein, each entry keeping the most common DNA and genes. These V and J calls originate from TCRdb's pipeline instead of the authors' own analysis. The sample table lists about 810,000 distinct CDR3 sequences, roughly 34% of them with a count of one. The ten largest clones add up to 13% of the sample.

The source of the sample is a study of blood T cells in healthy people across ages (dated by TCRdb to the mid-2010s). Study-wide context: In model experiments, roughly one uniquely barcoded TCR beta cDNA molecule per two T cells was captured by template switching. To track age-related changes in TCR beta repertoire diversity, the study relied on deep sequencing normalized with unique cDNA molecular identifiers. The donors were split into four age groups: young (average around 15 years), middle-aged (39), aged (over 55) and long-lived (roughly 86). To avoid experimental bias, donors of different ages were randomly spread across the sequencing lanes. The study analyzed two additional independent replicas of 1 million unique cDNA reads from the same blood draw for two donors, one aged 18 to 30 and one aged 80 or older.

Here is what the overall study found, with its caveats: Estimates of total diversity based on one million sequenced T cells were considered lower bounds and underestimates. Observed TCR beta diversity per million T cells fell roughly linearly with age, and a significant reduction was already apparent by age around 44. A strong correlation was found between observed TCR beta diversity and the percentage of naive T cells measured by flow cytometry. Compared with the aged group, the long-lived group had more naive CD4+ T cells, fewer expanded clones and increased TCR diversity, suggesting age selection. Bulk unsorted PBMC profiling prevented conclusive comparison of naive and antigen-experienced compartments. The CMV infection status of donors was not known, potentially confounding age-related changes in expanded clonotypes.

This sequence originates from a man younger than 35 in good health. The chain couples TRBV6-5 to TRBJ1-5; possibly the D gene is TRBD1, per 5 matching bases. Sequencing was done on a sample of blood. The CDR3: CASSREGPGNQPQHF. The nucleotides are TGTGCCAGCAGTCGGGAGGGACCGGGTAATCAGCCCCAGCATTTT.